A selection of T cell receptor beta chains follows, all from one sample in a study of blood T cell repertoires in COVID-19. Data came from immunoSEQ multiplex PCR; TCRdb stores just in-frame clones and leaves some out. The sample consists of around 230,000 clones, 82% of them appearing once. The material sequenced was PBMCs or T cells enriched from blood (not recorded which). These TCRs come from a man aged 40-49 years who had recovered from COVID-19. CDR3s leave out the opening cysteine and the closing phenylalanine or tryptophan. Not all rows give a size; the values are once, few, many and, for expanded clones, a class.

clone_size	j_call	v_call	cdr3_length	cdr3_aa
-	TRBJ2-3	TRBV18	12	ASSPPLGTDTQY
-	TRBJ1-2	TRBV24-1	10	ATSDPGKGYT
-	TRBJ2-3	TRBV19	14	ASSFLTATGTRTQY
-	TRBJ2-1	TRBV11-2	12	ASSDTSSYNEQF
many	TRBJ1-2	TRBV3-1/TRBV3-2	12	ASSQLEGWNGYT
-	TRBJ2-7	TRBV3-1/TRBV3-2	15	ASSQARTGFRRNEQY
few	TRBJ1-6	TRBV27	12	ASSLGRENSPLH
-	TRBJ1-4	TRBV6-5	12	ATSGQGAGEKLF
-	TRBJ2-7	TRBV9	10	ASSVAGYEQY
-	TRBJ1-6	TRBV28	13	ASRPRSAYNSPLH
few	TRBJ2-4	TRBV19	14	ASSIRANGGLNIQY
-	TRBJ2-7	TRBV5-8	14	ASSLVGSPSSYEQY
-	TRBJ1-2	TRBV7-2	14	ASSSSFGTGVLGYT
-	TRBJ1-6	TRBV4-2	14	ASSQLDRGFNSPLH
few	TRBJ1-6	TRBV10-3	11	AIQDRYNSPLH
-	TRBJ1-4	TRBV29-1	15	SVEALGRVATNEKLF
-	TRBJ1-3	TRBV7-6	14	ASSHRTGKSGNTIY
-	TRBJ2-1	TRBV9	13	ASSASAGAYNEQF
-	TRBJ1-2	TRBV3-1/TRBV3-2	10	ASSRREYGYT
once	TRBJ1-1	TRBV3-1/TRBV3-2	13	ASSQSDRANTEAF
-	TRBJ2-3	TRBV15	12	ATSIASGTDTQY
-	TRBJ2-7	TRBV21-1	12	ASSKAGSLPTQY